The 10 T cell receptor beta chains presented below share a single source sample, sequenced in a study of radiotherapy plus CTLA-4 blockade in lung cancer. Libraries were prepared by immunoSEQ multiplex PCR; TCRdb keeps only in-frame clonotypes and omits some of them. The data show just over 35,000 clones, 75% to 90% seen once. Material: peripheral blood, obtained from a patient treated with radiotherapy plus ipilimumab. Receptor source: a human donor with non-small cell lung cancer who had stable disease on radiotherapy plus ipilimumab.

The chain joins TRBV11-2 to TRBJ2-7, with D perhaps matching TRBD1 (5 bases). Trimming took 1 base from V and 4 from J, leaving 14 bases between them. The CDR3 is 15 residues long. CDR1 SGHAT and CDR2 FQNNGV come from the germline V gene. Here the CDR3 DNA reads TGTGCCAGCAGCTTAGTCGCAGGGATGCGGTACGAGCAGTACTTC. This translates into CASSLVAGMRYEQYF. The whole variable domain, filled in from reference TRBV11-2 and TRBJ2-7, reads EAGVAQSPRYKIIEKRQSVAFWCNPISGHATLYWYQQILGQGPKLLIQFQNNGVVDDSQLPKDRFSAERLKGVDSTLKIQPAKLEDSAVYLCASSLVAGMRYEQYFGPGTRLTVT.

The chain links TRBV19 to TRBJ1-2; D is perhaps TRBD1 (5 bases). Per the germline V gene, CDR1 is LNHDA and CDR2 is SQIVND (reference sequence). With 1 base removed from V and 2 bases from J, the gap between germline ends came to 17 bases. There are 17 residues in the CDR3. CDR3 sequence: CASSIGGLRRRNYGYTF. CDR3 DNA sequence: TGTGCCAGTAGTATAGGGGGACTCCGAAGGAGAAACTATGGCTACACCTTC. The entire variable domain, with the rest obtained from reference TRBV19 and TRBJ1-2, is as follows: DGGITQSPKYLFRKEGQNVTLSCEQNLNHDAMYWYRQDPGQGLRLIYYSQIVNDFQKGDIAEGYSVSREKKESFPLTVTSAQKNPTAFYLCASSIGGLRRRNYGYTFGSGTRLTVV.

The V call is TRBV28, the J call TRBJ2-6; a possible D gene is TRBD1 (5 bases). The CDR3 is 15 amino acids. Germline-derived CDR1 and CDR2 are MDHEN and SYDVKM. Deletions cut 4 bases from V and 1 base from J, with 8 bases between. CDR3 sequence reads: CASSSQGSGANVLTF. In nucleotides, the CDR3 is TGTGCCAGCAGTTCCCAGGGTTCTGGGGCCAACGTCCTGACTTTC.

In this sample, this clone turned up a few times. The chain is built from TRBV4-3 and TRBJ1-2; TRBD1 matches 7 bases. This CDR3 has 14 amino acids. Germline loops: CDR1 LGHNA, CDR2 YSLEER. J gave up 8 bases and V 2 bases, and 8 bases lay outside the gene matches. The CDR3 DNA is TGCGCCAGCAGCCAAAGACAGGGACTCTACGGCTACACCTTC. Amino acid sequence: CASSQRQGLYGYTF.

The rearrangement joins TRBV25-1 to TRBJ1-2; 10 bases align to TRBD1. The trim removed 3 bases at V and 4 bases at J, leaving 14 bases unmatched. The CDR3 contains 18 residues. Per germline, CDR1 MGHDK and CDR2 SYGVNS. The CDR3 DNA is TGTGCCAGCAGTGATTCGTTTAGGCCGGGACAGGGGACCTATGGCTACACCTTC. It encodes CASSDSFRPGQGTYGYTF.

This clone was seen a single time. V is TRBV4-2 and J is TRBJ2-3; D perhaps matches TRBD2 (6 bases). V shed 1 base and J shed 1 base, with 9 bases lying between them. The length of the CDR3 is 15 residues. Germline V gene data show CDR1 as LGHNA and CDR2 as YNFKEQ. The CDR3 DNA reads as TGTGCCAGCAGCCAAGGGAGGAGGGGCACAGATACGCAGTATTTT. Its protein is CASSQGRRGTDTQYF.

CDR3: CASSLEGAIGELFF. The CDR3 nucleotides read TGTGCCAGCAGCTTAGAAGGGGCGATCGGGGAGCTGTTTTTT. The chain employs TRBV7-3 and TRBJ2-2, with D possibly being TRBD1 (5 bases). The V end lost 2 bases, the J end lost 7 bases, and 11 bases lay between the germline ends. The CDR3 length is 14 residues. Germline CDR1 and CDR2: SGHTA and FQGTGA. Full variable domain (remainder filled in from reference TRBV7-3 and TRBJ2-2): GAGVSQTPSNKVTEKGKYVELRCDPISGHTALYWYRQSLGQGPEFLIYFQGTGAADDSGLPNDRFFAVRPEGSVSTLKIQRTERGDSAVYLCASSLEGAIGELFFGEGSRLTVL.

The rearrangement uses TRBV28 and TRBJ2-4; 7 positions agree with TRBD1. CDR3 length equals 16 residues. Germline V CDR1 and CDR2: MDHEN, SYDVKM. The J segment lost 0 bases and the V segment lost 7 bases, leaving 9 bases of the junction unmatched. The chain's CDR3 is CASTLNRGRAKNIQYF. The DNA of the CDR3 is TGTGCCAGCACCCTAAACAGGGGAAGAGCCAAAAACATTCAGTACTTC. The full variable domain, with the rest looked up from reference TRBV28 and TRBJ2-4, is DVKVTQSSRYLVKRTGEKVFLECVQDMDHENMFWYRQDPGLGLRLIYFSYDVKMKEKGDIPEGYSVSREKKERFSLILESASTNQTSMYLCASTLNRGRAKNIQYFGAGTRLSVL.

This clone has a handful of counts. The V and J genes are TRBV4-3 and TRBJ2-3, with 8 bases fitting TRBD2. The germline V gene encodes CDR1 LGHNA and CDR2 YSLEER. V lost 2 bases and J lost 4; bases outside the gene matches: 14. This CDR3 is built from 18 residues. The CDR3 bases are TGCGCCAGCAGCCAAAGGGGAGTCGGAGCGGGAGCGGCAGATACGCAGTATTTT. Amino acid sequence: CASSQRGVGAGAADTQYF.

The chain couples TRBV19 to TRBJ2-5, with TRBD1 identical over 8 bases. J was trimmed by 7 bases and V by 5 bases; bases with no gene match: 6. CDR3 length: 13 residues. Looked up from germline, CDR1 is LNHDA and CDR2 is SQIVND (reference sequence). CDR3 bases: TGTGCCAGTAGTTCGGACAGGGTTGGGACCCAGTACTTC. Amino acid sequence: CASSSDRVGTQYF.